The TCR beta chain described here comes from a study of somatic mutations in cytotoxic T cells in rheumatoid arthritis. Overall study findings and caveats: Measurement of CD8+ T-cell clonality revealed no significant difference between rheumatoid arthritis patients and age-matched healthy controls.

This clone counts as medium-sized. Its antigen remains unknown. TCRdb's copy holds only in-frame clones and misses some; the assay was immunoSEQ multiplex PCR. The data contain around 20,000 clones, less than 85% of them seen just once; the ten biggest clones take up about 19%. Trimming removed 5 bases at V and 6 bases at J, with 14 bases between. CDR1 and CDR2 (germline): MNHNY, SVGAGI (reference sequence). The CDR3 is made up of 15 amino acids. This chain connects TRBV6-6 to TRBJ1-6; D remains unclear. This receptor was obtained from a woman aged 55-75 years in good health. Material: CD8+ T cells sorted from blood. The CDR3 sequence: CASSQRTDFNSPLHF. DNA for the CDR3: TGTGCCAGCAGTCAGCGGACGGATTTTAATTCACCCCTCCACTTT.